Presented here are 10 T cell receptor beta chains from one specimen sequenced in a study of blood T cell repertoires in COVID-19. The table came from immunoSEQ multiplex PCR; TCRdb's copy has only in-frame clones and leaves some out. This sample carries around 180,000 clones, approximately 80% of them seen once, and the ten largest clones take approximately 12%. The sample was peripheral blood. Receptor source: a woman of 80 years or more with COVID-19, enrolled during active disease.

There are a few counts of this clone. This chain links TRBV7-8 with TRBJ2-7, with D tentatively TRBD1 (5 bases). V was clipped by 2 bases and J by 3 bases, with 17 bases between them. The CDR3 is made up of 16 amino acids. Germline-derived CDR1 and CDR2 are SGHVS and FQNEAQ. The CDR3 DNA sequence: TGTGCCAGCAGCTTATTGTTTTCTGGGGCCCTCTACGAGCAGTACTTC. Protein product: CASSLLFSGALYEQYF.

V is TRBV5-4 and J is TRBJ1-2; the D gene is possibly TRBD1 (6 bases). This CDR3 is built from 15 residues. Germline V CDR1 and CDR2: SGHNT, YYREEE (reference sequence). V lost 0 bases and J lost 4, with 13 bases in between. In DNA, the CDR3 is TGTGCCAGCAGCTTGGCGGGGGGGCAGGGCTATGGCTACACCTTC. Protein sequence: CASSLAGGQGYGYTF.

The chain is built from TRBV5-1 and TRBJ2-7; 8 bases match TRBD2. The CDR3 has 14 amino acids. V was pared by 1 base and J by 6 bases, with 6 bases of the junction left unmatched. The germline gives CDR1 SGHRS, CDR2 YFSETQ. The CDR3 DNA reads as TGCGCCAGCAGCTTGCCAGCGGGGGCGGGCGAGCAGTACTTC. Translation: CASSLPAGAGEQYF.

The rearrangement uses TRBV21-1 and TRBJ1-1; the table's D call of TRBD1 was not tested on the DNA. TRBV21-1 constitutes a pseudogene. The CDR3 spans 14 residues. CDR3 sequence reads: CASSTFLSGTEAFF. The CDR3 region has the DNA TGTGCCAGCAGCACGTTCCTCTCAGGTACTGAAGCTTTCTTT.

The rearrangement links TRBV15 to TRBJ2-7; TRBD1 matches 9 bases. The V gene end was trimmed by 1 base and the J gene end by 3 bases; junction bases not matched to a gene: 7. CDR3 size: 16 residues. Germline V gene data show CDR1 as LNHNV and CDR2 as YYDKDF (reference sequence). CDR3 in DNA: TGTGCCACCAGCAGAGTGGGACAGGGAATCCGCTACGAGCAGTACTTC. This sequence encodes CATSRVGQGIRYEQYF.

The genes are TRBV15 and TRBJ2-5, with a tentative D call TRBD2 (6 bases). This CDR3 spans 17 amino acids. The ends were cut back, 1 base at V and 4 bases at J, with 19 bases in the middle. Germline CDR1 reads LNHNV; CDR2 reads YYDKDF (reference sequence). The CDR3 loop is CATSRGATVSGVETQYF. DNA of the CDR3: TGTGCCACCAGCAGAGGGGCAACGGTATCGGGAGTAGAGACCCAGTACTTC.

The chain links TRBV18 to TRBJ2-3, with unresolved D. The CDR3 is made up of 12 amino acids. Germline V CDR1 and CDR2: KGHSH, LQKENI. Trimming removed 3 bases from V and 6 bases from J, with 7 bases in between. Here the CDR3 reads CASSPPADTQYF. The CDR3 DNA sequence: TGTGCCAGCTCACCTCCCGCGGATACGCAGTATTTT. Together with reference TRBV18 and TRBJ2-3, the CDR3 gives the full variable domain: NAGVMQNPRHLVRRRGQEARLRCSPMKGHSHVYWYRQLPEEGLKFMVYLQKENIIDESGMPKERFSAEFPKEGPSILRIQQVVRGDSAAYFCASSPPADTQYFGPGTRLTVL.

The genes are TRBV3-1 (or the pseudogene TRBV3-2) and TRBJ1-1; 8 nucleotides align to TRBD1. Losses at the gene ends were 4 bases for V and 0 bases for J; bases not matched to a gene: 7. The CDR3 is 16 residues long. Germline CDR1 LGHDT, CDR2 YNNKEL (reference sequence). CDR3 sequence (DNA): TGTGCCAGCAGCCCACGGGACAGGAATATGAACACTGAAGCTTTCTTT. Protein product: CASSPRDRNMNTEAFF.

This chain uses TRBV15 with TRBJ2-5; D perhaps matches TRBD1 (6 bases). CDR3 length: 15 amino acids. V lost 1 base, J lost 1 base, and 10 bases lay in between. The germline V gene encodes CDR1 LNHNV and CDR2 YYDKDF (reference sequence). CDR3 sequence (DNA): TGTGCCACCAGCAGAGTGGGGGCCCCCCAAGAGACCCAGTACTTC. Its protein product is CATSRVGAPQETQYF.

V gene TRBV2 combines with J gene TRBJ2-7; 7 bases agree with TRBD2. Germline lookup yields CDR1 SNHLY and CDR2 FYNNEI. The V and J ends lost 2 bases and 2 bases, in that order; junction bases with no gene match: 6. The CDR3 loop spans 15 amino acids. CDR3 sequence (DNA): TGTGCCAGCAGTGAACCCCGGCGGGGGACCTACGAGCAGTACTTC. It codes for CASSEPRRGTYEQYF.